This T cell receptor beta chain derives from a study of spatial heterogeneity in lung cancer. Study-wide background: Across the raw uncorrected reads, a unique TCR and UMI combination was observed, on average, more than ten times.

Time point indicated: sample taken at primary tumor resection. Unsorted whole RNA of tumor, nontumor lung or frozen PBMC was sequenced. Every TCR cDNA molecule bore a unique molecular identifier. Each CDR3 protein gets one entry after TCRdb re-called the 5' RACE reads with MiXCR. The table records approximately 44,000 distinct CDR3 sequences, roughly an eighth of them present only once. The CDR3 sequence is 19 residues long. Germline V lookup: CDR1 MDHEN, CDR2 SYDVKM. V gave up 3 bases and J gave up 1 base; unmatched junction bases: 15. The table lists this clonotype with many counts. The chain combines TRBV28 with TRBJ2-7; TRBD2 matches 10 bases. The material sequenced was PBMCs, taken at surgery. The sequence was collected from a male donor with early-stage non-small cell lung cancer. The CDR3 DNA follows: TGTGCCAGCAGTTTCCCTCGGGCTAGCGGGGGAGAGGGATCCTACGAGCAGTACTTC. Translating gives CASSFPRASGGEGSYEQYF.